The clone carrying this T cell receptor (beta chain) was observed many times. Germline lookup yields CDR1 GTSNPN and CDR2 SVGIG (reference sequence). V was pared by 2 bases and J by 2 bases, with 9 bases of the junction left unmatched. This CDR3 has 16 amino acids. This sample was included in a study of T cells in Graves' hyperthyroidism and ophthalmopathy. RNA transcripts provided the source from which TCR beta CDR3 regions were amplified. Researchers ran a first-round RT-PCR on the TCR CDR3 using the HTBI primer set. TCRdb reprocessed the multiplex PCR reads with MiXCR, giving one entry per CDR3 protein. The sample has approximately 400,000 distinct CDR3 sequences, about 25% seen once; the top ten hold more than 60%. Over 18 months, lack of ophthalmopathy progression marked Graves' hyperthyroidism as stable.

This clonotype originated in a man over 45 with Graves' hyperthyroidism. The chain links TRBV30 to TRBJ2-3, with TRBD2 matching 8 bases. Input material: blood. The CDR3 here is CAWSFSLSGDTDTQYF. CDR3 coding DNA: TGTGCCTGGAGTTTTTCCCTTAGCGGGGACACAGATACGCAGTATTTT.